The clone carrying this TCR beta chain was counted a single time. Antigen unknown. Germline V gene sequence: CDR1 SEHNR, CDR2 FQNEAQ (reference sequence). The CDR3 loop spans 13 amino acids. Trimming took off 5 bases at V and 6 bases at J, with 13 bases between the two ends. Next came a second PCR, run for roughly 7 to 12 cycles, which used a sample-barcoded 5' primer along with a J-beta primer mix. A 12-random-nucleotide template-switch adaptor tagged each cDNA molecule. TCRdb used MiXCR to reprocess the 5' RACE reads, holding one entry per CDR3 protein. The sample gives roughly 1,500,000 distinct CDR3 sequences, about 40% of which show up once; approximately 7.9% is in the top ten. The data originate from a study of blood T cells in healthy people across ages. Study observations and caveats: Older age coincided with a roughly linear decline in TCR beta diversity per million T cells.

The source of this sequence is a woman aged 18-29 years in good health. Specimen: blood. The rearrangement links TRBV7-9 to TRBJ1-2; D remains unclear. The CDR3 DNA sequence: TGTGCCAGCAGCGCCGGACGGAGGGATGGCTACACCTTC. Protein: CASSAGRRDGYTF.